These 29 T cell receptor beta chains were sequenced from one sample in a study of CD8 T cells in Susac syndrome. RNA in amounts of roughly 0.5 to 1 ug was reverse transcribed with random hexamers. TCRdb passed the immunoSEQ multiplex PCR reads through MiXCR, listing each CDR3 protein once. The sample contains around 190,000 distinct CDR3 sequences, 90% to 95% of which appear only once. The sequenced sample consisted of CD4+ T cells from PBMCs. The receptors here all came from a human donor with Susac syndrome.

The chain links TRBV18 to TRBJ1-1; no reliable D call. Germline V lookup: CDR1 KGHSH, CDR2 LQKENI. CDR3 length: 13 residues. V was clipped by 3 bases and J by 1 base, with 6 bases between them. As DNA, the CDR3 is TGTGCCAGCTCACCCGGATCGAACACTGAAGCTTTCTTT. It translates to CASSPGSNTEAFF.

The CDR3 sequence: CASRGPGSGETYEQYF. DNA of the CDR3: TGTGCCAGCAGGGGCCCAGGGAGCGGGGAGACCTACGAGCAGTACTTC. The chain employs TRBV5-4 and TRBJ2-7, with 7 bases fitting TRBD2. The CDR3 runs 16 residues. Germline CDR1 is SGHNT and CDR2 is YYREEE (reference sequence). With V trimmed by 5 bases and J by 2 bases, 13 bases remained unmatched.

The J gene is TRBJ2-2, the V gene TRBV2; 7 bases map to TRBD1. The trim removed 5 bases at V and 2 bases at J, leaving 8 bases unmatched. This CDR3 is 16 amino acids long. Germline V CDR1 and CDR2: SNHLY, FYNNEI. The CDR3 DNA reads TGTGCCAGCAGTTGGAACAGGGGAAGCAACACCGGGGAGCTGTTTTTT. Its protein product is CASSWNRGSNTGELFF.

This rearrangement joins TRBV15 to TRBJ2-3; 7 bases match TRBD1. CDR3 length: 15 amino acids. Germline V gene data show CDR1 as LNHNV and CDR2 as YYDKDF (reference sequence). Trimming removed 0 bases from V and 3 bases from J; junction bases left unmatched: 3. The CDR3 coding sequence is TGTGCCACCAGCAGAGAACAGGGGCGGACAGATACGCAGTATTTT. Translating it yields CATSREQGRTDTQYF.

V gene TRBV20-1 combines with J gene TRBJ1-2; the D gene is possibly TRBD1 (6 bases). Trimming pared 3 bases from V and 8 bases from J, leaving 16 bases between. Germline lookup yields CDR1 DFQATT and CDR2 SNEGSKA (reference sequence). CDR3 length: 13 amino acids. The CDR3 nucleotides read TGCAGTGCTAGTAGTGCAGGGCAGGGGGGCTACACCTTC. As protein: CSASSAGQGGYTF.

The V and J genes are TRBV3-1 and TRBJ2-2; no reliable D call. The CDR3 spans 16 residues. Per the germline V gene, CDR1 is LGHDT and CDR2 is YNNKEL (reference sequence). V was shortened by 3 bases and J by 0 bases, with 11 bases between the two germline ends. DNA for the CDR3: TGTGCCAGCAGCCAGGGATTAGGGCCGAACACCGGGGAGCTGTTTTTT. Its protein is CASSQGLGPNTGELFF.

The table lists this clonotype with a count of one. This rearrangement joins TRBV20-1 to TRBJ2-1; TRBD1 or TRBD2 may be the D gene (6 bases each). V was shortened by 6 bases and J by 0 bases, with 18 bases between the two germline ends. Germline CDR1 DFQATT, CDR2 SNEGSKA (reference sequence). The CDR3 covers 16 residues. CDR3 in DNA: TGCAGTGCGGAGACAGGAGGGGGTCGCTCCTACAATGAGCAGTTCTTC. This sequence encodes CSAETGGGRSYNEQFF.

The J gene is TRBJ1-2, the V gene TRBV6-5; no reliable D call. V was pared by 2 bases and J by 4 bases, with 14 bases between. Germline CDR1 reads MNHEY; CDR2 reads SVGAGI. The CDR3 consists of 15 residues. The CDR3 sequence: CASSYAGRQVYGYTF. The CDR3, as DNA: TGTGCCAGCAGTTACGCGGGGAGGCAGGTCTATGGCTACACCTTC.

The rearrangement links TRBV20-1 to TRBJ2-3, with D hard to call. The CDR3 is 12 amino acids. Looked up from germline, CDR1 is DFQATT and CDR2 is SNEGSKA (reference sequence). V shed 5 bases and J shed 4 bases, with 10 bases lying between them. CDR3 DNA sequence: TGCAGTGCTTCGAAGACACCAGATACGCAGTATTTT. Residues: CSASKTPDTQYF.

The chain links TRBV6-5 to TRBJ2-7, with 7 nucleotides matching TRBD1. The germline V gene encodes CDR1 MNHEY and CDR2 SVGAGI. The CDR3 contains 15 residues. Trimming took 6 bases from V and 2 from J; bases not matched to a gene: 10. CDR3 protein: CASRPRRDRAYEQYF. DNA for the CDR3: TGTGCCAGCAGACCTCGCCGGGACAGAGCCTACGAGCAGTACTTC.

V and J are TRBV7-9 and TRBJ1-1; 7 bases line up with TRBD1. The CDR3 extends over 13 amino acids. Germline lookup yields CDR1 SEHNR and CDR2 FQNEAQ (reference sequence). V lost 7 bases and J lost 0; bases outside the gene matches: 2. CDR3 coding DNA: TGTGCCAGCAAAGGGGGCCTGAACACTGAAGCTTTCTTT. It is translated as CASKGGLNTEAFF.

The chain is built from TRBV19 and TRBJ1-1; D uncertain. Germline-derived CDR1 and CDR2 are LNHDA and SQIVND (reference sequence). V lost 1 base to trimming and J lost 0 bases, with 9 bases between them. There are 15 residues in the CDR3. As DNA, the CDR3 is TGTGCCAGTAGTATAGTCGGCAGCATGAACACTGAAGCTTTCTTT. Its translation is CASSIVGSMNTEAFF.

This clonotype appeared once. The rearrangement links TRBV7-9 to TRBJ1-4; TRBD1 aligns across 9 bases. Germline values: CDR1 SEHNR, CDR2 FQNEAQ (reference sequence). CDR3 length: 14 amino acids. V was clipped by 6 bases and J by 1 base; unmatched bases: 0. The CDR3 region is CASRDRGTNEKLFF. The CDR3, as DNA: TGTGCCAGCAGGGACAGGGGAACTAATGAAAAACTGTTTTTT.

The V call is TRBV20-1, the J call TRBJ2-1; 10 nucleotides agree with TRBD2. This CDR3 is 16 amino acids long. Trimming removed 5 bases from V and 9 bases from J; junction bases left unmatched: 16. Germline assignment: CDR1 DFQATT and CDR2 SNEGSKA (reference sequence). This CDR3 reads CSAVLRASGGRGEQFF. The DNA of the CDR3 is TGCAGTGCTGTGCTTCGGGCTAGCGGGGGTCGAGGTGAGCAGTTCTTC.

The CDR3 protein is CASSKNPDGGGNTIYF. In nucleotides, the CDR3 is TGTGCCAGCAGCAAAAACCCCGACGGAGGGGGAAACACCATATATTTT. V and J are TRBV21-1 and TRBJ1-3. TRBV21-1 represents a pseudogene. The CDR3 extends over 16 amino acids.

CDR3 sequence (DNA): TGTGCCAGCTCACCGTCTGAGGGGGCAATCTATGGCTACACCTTC. Protein sequence: CASSPSEGAIYGYTF. This sequence joins TRBV18 and TRBJ1-2; 7 bases map to TRBD1. This CDR3 has 15 amino acids. V shed 3 bases, J shed 4 bases, and the junction held 8 bases outside the gene matches. Germline V CDR1 and CDR2: KGHSH, LQKENI. The whole variable domain, filled in from reference TRBV18 and TRBJ1-2, reads NAGVMQNPRHLVRRRGQEARLRCSPMKGHSHVYWYRQLPEEGLKFMVYLQKENIIDESGMPKERFSAEFPKEGPSILRIQQVVRGDSAAYFCASSPSEGAIYGYTFGSGTRLTVV.

The V and J genes are TRBV27 and TRBJ1-6, with TRBD1 matching 7 bases. Germline loops: CDR1 MNHEY, CDR2 SMNVEV (reference sequence). CDR3 length: 13 residues. Germline trimming cut 5 bases from V and 10 bases from J; bases unmatched to any gene: 5. CDR3 bases: TGTGCCAGCAGTCTTACAGGGGACTCACCCCTCCACTTT. It is translated as CASSLTGDSPLHF.

This sequence joins TRBV4-2 and TRBJ2-3; the D is unclear. The CDR3 covers 13 residues. The germline V gene encodes CDR1 LGHNA and CDR2 YNFKEQ. Trimming stripped 1 base from V and 4 bases from J, with 6 bases between. This chain's CDR3 is CASSQGVPDTQYF. The CDR3 nucleotides are TGTGCCAGCAGCCAAGGCGTTCCAGATACGCAGTATTTT.

The CDR3 loop is CASSLGQGRADTQYF. Written as DNA, the CDR3 is TGTGCCAGCAGCCTTGGACAGGGCCGGGCAGATACGCAGTATTTT. The chain uses TRBV7-2 and TRBJ2-3, with 8 bases identical to TRBD1. V was pared by 5 bases and J by 4 bases, with 8 bases of the junction left unmatched. CDR3 size: 15 residues. Germline V gene data show CDR1 as SGHTA and CDR2 as FQGNSA. The full variable domain, rest sourced from reference TRBV7-2 and TRBJ2-3, is GAGVSQSPSNKVTEKGKDVELRCDPISGHTALYWYRQSLGQGLEFLIYFQGNSAPDKSGLPSDRFSAERTGGSVSTLTIQRTQQEDSAVYLCASSLGQGRADTQYFGPGTRLTVL.

This chain links TRBV27 with TRBJ2-7; D is ambiguous. The germline V gene has CDR1 MNHEY and CDR2 SMNVEV (reference sequence). The CDR3 sequence is 16 residues long. V was shortened by 0 bases and J by 0 bases, with 12 bases between the two germline ends. DNA of the CDR3: TGTGCCAGCAGTTTATCCGGCAGCCTTTCCTCCTACGAGCAGTACTTC. Protein sequence: CASSLSGSLSSYEQYF.

The rearrangement links TRBV3-1 to TRBJ2-7; 7 bases line up with TRBD2. Losses at the gene ends were 0 bases for V and 3 bases for J; bases not matched to a gene: 2. The V gene's germline CDR1 is LGHDT and CDR2 YNNKEL (reference sequence). The CDR3 is 14 residues long. The DNA of the CDR3 is TGTGCCAGCAGCCAAGACGGCGGGGGCTACGAGCAGTACTTC. It translates to CASSQDGGGYEQYF.

This chain uses TRBV15 with TRBJ1-2; D unclear. The length of the CDR3 is 17 residues. Germline V gene sequence: CDR1 LNHNV, CDR2 YYDKDF (reference sequence). V was clipped by 0 bases and J by 4 bases, with 18 bases between them. CDR3 DNA: TGTGCCACCAGCAGAGATAGAGGTTCACGAGAGTTCTATGGCTACACCTTC. As protein: CATSRDRGSREFYGYTF.

The chain couples TRBV4-2 to TRBJ1-2; D unclear. This CDR3 has 13 amino acids. Germline V gene sequence: CDR1 LGHNA, CDR2 YNFKEQ. Trimming removed 0 bases from V and 8 bases from J, with 10 bases in between. The CDR3 nucleotides read TGTGCCAGCAGCCAAGAAAGGGAAAGAGGCTACACCTTC. Translating it yields CASSQERERGYTF.

This clonotype was detected once. The rearrangement joins TRBV7-6 to TRBJ1-5; D may be TRBD1 (6 bases). Germline V gene sequence: CDR1 SGHVS, CDR2 FNYEAQ. Trimming removed 5 bases at V and 7 bases at J, with 12 bases between. This CDR3 region has 13 residues. The CDR3 DNA reads as TGTGCCAGCAGCCCCGAAGGGGGGCAGCCCCAGCATTTT. It translates to CASSPEGGQPQHF. The full variable domain, in which reference TRBV7-6 and TRBJ1-5 provide the parts outside the CDR3, is GAGVSQSPRYKVTKRGQDVALRCDPISGHVSLYWYRQALGQGPEFLTYFNYEAQQDKSGLPNDRFSAERPEGSISTLTIQRTEQRDSAMYRCASSPEGGQPQHFGDGTRLSIL.

The chain couples TRBV21-1 to TRBJ2-4; no DNA check was done on the table's D call, TRBD2. TRBV21-1 represents a pseudogene. This CDR3 comprises 18 residues. The CDR3 spells CASSNNFGGAFAKNIQYF. In DNA form, the CDR3 reads TGTGCCAGCAGCAACAATTTCGGGGGGGCCTTCGCCAAAAACATTCAGTACTTC.

CDR3 in amino acids: CASSDLLEDTQYF. The CDR3 DNA sequence: TGCGCCAGCAGTGATTTGTTGGAAGATACGCAGTATTTT. The V and J genes are TRBV10-1 and TRBJ2-3; D unclear. Germline CDR1 and CDR2: WNHNN and SYGVQD (reference sequence). V lost 3 bases, J lost 5 bases, and 9 bases lay in between. The CDR3 extends over 13 amino acids.

V and J are TRBV7-9 and TRBJ1-5, with unresolved D. CDR1 is SEHNR and CDR2 is FQNEAQ in the germline V gene (reference sequence). The CDR3 extends over 13 amino acids. Trimming left V 11 bases short and J 0 bases short, with 11 bases between. In DNA form, the CDR3 reads TGTGCCTCTGCAACAGATAGCAATCAGCCCCAGCATTTT. Translation gives CASATDSNQPQHF.

The chain carries TRBV20-1 and TRBJ2-1; 12 bases match TRBD1. Trimming took 3 bases from V and 8 from J; bases not matched to a gene: 5. This CDR3 contains 14 residues. Germline lookup yields CDR1 DFQATT and CDR2 SNEGSKA (reference sequence). CDR3 region: CSARGDRGHHEQFF. CDR3 in DNA: TGCAGTGCTAGGGGGGACAGGGGGCACCATGAGCAGTTCTTC.

This chain links TRBV20-1 with TRBJ2-7; D call uncertain. Between the trimmed V and J ends, which lost 6 bases and 5 bases, there was a span of 14 bases. Germline loops: CDR1 DFQATT, CDR2 SNEGSKA (reference sequence). The CDR3 runs 12 residues. Written as DNA, the CDR3 is TGCAGTGCAACATTCCGAGTGGACGAGCAGTACTTC. Its translation: CSATFRVDEQYF.